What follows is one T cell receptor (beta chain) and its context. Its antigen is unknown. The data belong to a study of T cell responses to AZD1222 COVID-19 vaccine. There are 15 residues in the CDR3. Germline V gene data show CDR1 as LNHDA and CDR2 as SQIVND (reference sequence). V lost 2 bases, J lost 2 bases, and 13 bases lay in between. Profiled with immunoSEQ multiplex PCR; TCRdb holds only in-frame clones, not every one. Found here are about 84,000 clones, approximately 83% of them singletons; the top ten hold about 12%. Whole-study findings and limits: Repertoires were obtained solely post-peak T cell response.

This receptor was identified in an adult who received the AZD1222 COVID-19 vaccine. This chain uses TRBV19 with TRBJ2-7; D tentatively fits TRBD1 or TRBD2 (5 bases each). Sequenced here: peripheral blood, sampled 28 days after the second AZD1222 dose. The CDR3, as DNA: TGTGCCAGTAGTATATCGGGGACCCAAACCTACGAGCAGTACTTC. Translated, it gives CASSISGTQTYEQYF.